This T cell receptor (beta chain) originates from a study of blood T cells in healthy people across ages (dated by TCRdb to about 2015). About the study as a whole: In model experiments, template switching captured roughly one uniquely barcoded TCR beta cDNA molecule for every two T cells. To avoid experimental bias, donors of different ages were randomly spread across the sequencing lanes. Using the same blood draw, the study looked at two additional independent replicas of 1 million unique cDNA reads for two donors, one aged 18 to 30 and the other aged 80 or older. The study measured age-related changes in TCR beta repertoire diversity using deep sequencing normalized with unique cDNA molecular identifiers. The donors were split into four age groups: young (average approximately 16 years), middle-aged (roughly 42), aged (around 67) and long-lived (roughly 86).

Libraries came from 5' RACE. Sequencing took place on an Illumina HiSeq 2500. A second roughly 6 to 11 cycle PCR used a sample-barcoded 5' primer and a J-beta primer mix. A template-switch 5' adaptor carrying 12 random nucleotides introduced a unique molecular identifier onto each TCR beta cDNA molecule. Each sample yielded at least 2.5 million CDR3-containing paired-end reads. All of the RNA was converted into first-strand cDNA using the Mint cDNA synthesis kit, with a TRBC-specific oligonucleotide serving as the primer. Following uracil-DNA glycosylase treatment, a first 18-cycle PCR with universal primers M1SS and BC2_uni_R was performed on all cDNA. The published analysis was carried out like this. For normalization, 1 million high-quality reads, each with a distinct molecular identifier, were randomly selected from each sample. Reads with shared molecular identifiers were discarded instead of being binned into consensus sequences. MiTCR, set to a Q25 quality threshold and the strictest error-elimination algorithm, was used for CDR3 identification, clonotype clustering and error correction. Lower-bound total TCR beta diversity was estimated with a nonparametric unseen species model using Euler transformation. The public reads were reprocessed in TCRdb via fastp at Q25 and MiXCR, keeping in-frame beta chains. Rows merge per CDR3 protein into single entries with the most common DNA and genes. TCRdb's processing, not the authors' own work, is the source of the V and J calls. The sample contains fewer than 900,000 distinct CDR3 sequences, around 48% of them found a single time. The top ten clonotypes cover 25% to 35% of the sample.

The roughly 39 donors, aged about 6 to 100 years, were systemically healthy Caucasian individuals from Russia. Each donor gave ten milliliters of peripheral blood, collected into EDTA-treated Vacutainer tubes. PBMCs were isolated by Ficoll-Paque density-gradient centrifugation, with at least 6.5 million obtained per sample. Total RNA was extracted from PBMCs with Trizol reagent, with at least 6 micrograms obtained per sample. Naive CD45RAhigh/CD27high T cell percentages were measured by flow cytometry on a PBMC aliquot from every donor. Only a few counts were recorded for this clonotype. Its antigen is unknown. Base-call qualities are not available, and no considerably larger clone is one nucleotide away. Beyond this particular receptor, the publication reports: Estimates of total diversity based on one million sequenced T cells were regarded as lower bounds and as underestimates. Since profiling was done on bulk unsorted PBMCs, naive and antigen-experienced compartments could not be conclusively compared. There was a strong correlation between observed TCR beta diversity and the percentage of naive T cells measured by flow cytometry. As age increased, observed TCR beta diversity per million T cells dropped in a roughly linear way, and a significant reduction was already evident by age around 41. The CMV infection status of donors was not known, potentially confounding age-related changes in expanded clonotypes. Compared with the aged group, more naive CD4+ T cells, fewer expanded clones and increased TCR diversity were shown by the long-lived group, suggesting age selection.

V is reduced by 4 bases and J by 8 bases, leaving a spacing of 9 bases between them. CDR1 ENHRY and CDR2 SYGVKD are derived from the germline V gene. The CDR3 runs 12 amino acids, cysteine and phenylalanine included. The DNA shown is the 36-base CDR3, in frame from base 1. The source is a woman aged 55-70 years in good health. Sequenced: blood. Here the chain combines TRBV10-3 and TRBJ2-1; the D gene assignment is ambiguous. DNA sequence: TGTGCCATCAGTGGTCTTTTGGATGAGCAGTTCTTC. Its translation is CAISGLLDEQFF.